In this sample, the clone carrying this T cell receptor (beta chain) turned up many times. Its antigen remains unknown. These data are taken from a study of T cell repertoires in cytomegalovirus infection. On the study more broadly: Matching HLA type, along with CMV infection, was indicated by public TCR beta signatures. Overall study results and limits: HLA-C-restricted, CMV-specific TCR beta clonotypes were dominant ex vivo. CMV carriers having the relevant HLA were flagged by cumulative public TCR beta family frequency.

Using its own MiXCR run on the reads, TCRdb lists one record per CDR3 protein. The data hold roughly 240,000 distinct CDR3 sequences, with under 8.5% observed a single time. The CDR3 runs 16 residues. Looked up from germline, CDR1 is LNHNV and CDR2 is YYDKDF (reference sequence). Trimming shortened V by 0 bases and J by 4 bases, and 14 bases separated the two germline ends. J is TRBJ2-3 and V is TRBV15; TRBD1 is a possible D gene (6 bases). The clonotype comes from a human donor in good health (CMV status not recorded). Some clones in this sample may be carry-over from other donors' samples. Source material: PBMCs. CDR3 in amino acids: CATSREQGSGADTQYF. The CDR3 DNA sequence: TGTGCCACCAGCAGAGAACAGGGCAGTGGTGCAGATACGCAGTATTTT.